Listed below are T cell receptor beta chains from one sample, sequenced in a study of blood T cell repertoires in COVID-19. Repertoires were generated with immunoSEQ multiplex PCR, while TCRdb's copy carries only in-frame clones and drops some. The sample has roughly 80,000 clones; about 88% are singletons. Sequencing was performed on peripheral blood. These receptors were collected from a woman at least 80 years old with acute or convalescent COVID-19. Each CDR3 is given with its conserved first and last residue. D genes are given only for firm matches. The size field is filled for only some rows; it gives once, few, many or a size class.

D	V	length	size	J	CDR3	DNA
TRBD1	TRBV24-1	14	few	TRBJ1-2	CATSDGQGLYGYTF	TGTGCCACCAGTGATGGACAGGGACTCTATGGCTACACCTTC
-	TRBV5-1	14	-	TRBJ1-3	CASSFSGTGNTIYF	TGCGCCAGCAGCTTTTCAGGGACTGGAAACACCATATATTTT
TRBD1	TRBV9	16	-	TRBJ1-2	CASRGTTGAPNYGYTF	TGTGCCAGCAGAGGCACGACAGGGGCCCCTAACTATGGCTACACCTTC
-	TRBV30	11	-	TRBJ1-3	CASRPGNTIYF	TGTGCCTCGCGTCCTGGAAACACCATATATTTT
TRBD2	TRBV27	17	-	TRBJ2-5	CASSLSRSSGSVETQYF	TGTGCCAGCAGTTTAAGTCGGTCTAGCGGGAGCGTGGAGACCCAGTACTTC
TRBD1	TRBV2	15	-	TRBJ1-5	CASSRDRGREQPQHF	TGTGCCAGCAGTCGGGACAGGGGGCGCGAACAGCCCCAGCATTTT
TRBD2	TRBV28	14	-	TRBJ2-7	CASISGGISYEQYF	TGTGCCAGCATTAGCGGGGGGATCTCCTACGAGCAGTACTTC
TRBD2	TRBV10-3	17	once	TRBJ2-2	CAISLIGLAGGTGELFF	TGTGCCATCAGCCTCATCGGACTAGCGGGAGGAACCGGGGAGCTGTTTTTT
TRBD2	TRBV6-1	19	many	TRBJ2-1	CASRETGTSGSSRPREQFF	TGTGCCAGCAGAGAAACCGGGACTAGCGGGAGCTCGAGGCCACGCGAGCAGTTCTTC
-	TRBV18	15	-	TRBJ2-3	CASSLVTGLWDTQYF	TGTGCCAGCTCACTTGTGACAGGACTTTGGGATACGCAGTATTTT
-	TRBV18	18	-	TRBJ2-2	CASSSQDSLISNTGELFF	TGTGCCAGCTCATCACAGGACTCCCTCATCTCGAACACCGGGGAGCTGTTTTTT
-	TRBV19	15	-	TRBJ1-2	CASSANQGIGYGYTF	TGTGCCAGTAGTGCGAATCAGGGTATTGGCTATGGCTACACCTTC
TRBD2	TRBV18	16	once	TRBJ2-2	CASSSASGSTGGELFF	TGTGCCAGCTCGTCGGCTAGCGGGAGTACAGGCGGGGAGCTGTTTTTT
TRBD2	TRBV19	16	-	TRBJ2-1	CASSPQRGISYNEQFF	TGTGCCAGTAGTCCCCAGCGGGGGATCTCCTACAATGAGCAGTTCTTC
TRBD1	TRBV9	15	-	TRBJ1-6	CASSVVSGGNSPLHF	TGTGCCAGCAGCGTAGTGTCAGGGGGAAATTCACCCCTCCACTTT
TRBD2	TRBV2	17	-	TRBJ2-1	CASSPSTGLAGGHEQFF	TGTGCCAGCAGTCCTAGTACGGGACTAGCGGGAGGGCATGAGCAGTTCTTC
-	TRBV4-3	16	-	TRBJ2-1	CASSQGGGTYLREQFF	TGCGCCAGCAGCCAAGGGGGCGGGACTTATCTTCGAGAGCAGTTCTTC